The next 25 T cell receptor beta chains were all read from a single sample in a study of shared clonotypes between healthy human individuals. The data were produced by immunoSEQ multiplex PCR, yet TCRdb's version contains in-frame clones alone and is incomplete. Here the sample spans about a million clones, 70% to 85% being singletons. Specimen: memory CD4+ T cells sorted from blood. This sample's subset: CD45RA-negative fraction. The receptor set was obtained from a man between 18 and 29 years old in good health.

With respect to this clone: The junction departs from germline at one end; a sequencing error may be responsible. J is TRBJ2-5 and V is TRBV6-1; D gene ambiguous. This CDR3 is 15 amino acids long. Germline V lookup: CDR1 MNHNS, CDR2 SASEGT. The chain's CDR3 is CASSEGRVLGETQYF. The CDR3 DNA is TGTGCCAGCAGCGAAGGTCGGGTGCTAGGAGAGACCCAGTACTTC.

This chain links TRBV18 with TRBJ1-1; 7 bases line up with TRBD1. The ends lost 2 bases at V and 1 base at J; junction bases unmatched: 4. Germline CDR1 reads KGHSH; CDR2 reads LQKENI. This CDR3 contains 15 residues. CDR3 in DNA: TGTGCCAGCTCACCAGCGAGGGGGCCGAACACTGAAGCTTTCTTT. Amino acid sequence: CASSPARGPNTEAFF.

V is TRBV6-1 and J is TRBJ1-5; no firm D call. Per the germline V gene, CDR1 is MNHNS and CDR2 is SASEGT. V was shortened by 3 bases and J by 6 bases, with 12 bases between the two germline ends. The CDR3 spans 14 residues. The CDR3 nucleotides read TGTGCCAGCAGTGATTCGTCAATTGGTCAGCCCCAGCATTTT. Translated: CASSDSSIGQPQHF.

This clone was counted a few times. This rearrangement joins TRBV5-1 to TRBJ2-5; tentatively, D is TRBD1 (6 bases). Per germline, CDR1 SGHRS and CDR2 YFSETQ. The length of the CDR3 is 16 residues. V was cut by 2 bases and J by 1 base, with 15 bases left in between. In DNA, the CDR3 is TGCGCCAGCAGCTTCCAACCACAGACAGGCCAAGAGACCCAGTACTTC. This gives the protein CASSFQPQTGQETQYF.

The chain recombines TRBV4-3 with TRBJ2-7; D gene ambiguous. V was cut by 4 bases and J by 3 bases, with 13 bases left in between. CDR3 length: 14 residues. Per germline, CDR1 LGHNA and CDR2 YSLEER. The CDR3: CASSREVLFYEQYF. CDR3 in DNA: TGCGCCAGCAGCCGGGAAGTTCTATTCTACGAGCAGTACTTC.

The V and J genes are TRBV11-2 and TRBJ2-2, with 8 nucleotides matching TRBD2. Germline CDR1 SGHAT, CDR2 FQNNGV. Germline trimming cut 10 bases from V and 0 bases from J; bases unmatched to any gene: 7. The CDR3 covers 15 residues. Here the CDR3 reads CATQTSDTNTGELFF. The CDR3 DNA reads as TGTGCCACCCAGACTAGCGATACGAACACCGGGGAGCTGTTTTTT.

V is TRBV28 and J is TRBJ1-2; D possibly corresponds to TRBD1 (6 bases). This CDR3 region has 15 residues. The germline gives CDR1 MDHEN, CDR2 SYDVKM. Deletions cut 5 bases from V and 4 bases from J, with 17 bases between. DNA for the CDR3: TGTGCCAGCAGTCTGCGAGGAGGGGGTATCTATGGCTACACCTTC. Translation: CASSLRGGGIYGYTF.

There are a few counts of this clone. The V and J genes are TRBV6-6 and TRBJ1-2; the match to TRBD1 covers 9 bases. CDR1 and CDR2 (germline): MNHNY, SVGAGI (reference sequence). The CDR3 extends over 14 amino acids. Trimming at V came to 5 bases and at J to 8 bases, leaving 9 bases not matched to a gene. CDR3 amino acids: CASSTSTGGDGYTF. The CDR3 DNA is TGTGCCAGCAGTACCTCCACAGGGGGCGACGGCTACACCTTC.

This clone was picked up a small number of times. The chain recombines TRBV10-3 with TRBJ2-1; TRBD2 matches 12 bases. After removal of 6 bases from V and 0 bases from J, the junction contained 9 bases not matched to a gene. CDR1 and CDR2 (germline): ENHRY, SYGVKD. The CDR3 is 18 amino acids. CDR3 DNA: TGTGCCATCAGGAGCACTAGCGGGAGGACTAGCTCCTACAATGAGCAGTTCTTC. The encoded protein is CAIRSTSGRTSSYNEQFF.

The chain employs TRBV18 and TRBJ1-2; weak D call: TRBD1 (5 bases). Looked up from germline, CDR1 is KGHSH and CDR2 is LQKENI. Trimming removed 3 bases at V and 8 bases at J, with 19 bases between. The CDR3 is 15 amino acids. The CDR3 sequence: CASSPRDGPGTGYTF. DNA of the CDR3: TGTGCCAGCTCACCGAGGGACGGCCCGGGGACGGGCTACACCTTC.

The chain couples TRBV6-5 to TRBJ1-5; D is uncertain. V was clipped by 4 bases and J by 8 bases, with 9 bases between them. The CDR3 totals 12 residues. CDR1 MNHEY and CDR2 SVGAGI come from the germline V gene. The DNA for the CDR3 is TGTGCCAGCAGTTCACCGCCAGAGCCCCAGCATTTT. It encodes CASSSPPEPQHF.

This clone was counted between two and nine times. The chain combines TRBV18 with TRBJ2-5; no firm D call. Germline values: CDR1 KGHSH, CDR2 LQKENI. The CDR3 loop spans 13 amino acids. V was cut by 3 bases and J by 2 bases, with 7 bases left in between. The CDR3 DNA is TGTGCCAGCTCACCCCGGCTACAAGAGACCCAGTACTTC. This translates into CASSPRLQETQYF.

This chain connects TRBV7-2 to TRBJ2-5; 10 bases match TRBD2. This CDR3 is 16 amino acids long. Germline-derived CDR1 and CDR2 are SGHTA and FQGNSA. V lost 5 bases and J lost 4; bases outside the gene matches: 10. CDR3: CASSISGGMGRETQYF. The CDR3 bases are TGTGCCAGCAGCATTAGCGGGGGGATGGGGCGAGAGACCCAGTACTTC. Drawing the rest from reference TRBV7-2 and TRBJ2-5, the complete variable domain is GAGVSQSPSNKVTEKGKDVELRCDPISGHTALYWYRQSLGQGLEFLIYFQGNSAPDKSGLPSDRFSAERTGGSVSTLTIQRTQQEDSAVYLCASSISGGMGRETQYFGPGTRLLVL.

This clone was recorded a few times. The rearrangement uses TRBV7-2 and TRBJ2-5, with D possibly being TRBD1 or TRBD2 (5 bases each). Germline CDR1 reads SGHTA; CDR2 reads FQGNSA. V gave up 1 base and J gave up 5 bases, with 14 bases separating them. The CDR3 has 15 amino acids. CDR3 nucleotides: TGTGCCAGCAGCTTAGGGGCTGGCTGGGGGGAGACCCAGTACTTC. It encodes CASSLGAGWGETQYF. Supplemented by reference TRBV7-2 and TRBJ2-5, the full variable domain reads GAGVSQSPSNKVTEKGKDVELRCDPISGHTALYWYRQSLGQGLEFLIYFQGNSAPDKSGLPSDRFSAERTGGSVSTLTIQRTQQEDSAVYLCASSLGAGWGETQYFGPGTRLLVL.

CDR3: CASSVQVAETQYF. The CDR3 coding sequence is TGTGCCAGCAGCGTACAGGTGGCGGAGACCCAGTACTTC. The chain links TRBV5-4 to TRBJ2-5; maybe TRBD1 (5 bases). V lost 4 bases to trimming and J lost 5 bases, with 12 bases between them. Germline assignment: CDR1 SGHNT and CDR2 YYREEE (reference sequence). The CDR3 contains 13 residues.

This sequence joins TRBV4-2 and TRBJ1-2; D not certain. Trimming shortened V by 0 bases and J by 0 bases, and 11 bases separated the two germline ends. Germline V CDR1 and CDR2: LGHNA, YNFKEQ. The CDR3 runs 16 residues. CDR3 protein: CASSQEPGSANYGYTF. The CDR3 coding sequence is TGTGCCAGCAGCCAAGAACCAGGATCTGCTAACTATGGCTACACCTTC.

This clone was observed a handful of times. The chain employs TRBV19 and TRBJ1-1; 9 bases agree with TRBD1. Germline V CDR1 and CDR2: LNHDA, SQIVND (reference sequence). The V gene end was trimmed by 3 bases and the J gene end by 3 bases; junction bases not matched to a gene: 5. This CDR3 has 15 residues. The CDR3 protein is CASSIGQGIYTEAFF. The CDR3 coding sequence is TGTGCCAGTAGTATTGGACAGGGGATATACACTGAAGCTTTCTTT.

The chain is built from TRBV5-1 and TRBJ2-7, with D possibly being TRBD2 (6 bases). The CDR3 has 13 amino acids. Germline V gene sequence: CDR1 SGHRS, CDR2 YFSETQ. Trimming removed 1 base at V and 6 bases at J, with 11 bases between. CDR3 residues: CASSLTEGSEQYF. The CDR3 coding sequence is TGCGCCAGCAGCTTGACGGAGGGATCCGAGCAGTACTTC. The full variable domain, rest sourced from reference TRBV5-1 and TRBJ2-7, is KAGVTQTPRYLIKTRGQQVTLSCSPISGHRSVSWYQQTPGQGLQFLFEYFSETQRNKGNFPGRFSGRQFSNSRSEMNVSTLELGDSALYLCASSLTEGSEQYFGPGTRLTVT.

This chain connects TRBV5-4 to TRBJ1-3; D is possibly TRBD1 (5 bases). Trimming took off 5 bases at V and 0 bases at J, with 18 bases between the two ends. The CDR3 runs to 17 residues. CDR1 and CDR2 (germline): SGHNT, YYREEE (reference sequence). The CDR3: CASRNGGGGSSGNTIYF. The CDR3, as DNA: TGTGCCAGCAGGAACGGGGGTGGGGGTTCCTCTGGAAACACCATATATTTT.

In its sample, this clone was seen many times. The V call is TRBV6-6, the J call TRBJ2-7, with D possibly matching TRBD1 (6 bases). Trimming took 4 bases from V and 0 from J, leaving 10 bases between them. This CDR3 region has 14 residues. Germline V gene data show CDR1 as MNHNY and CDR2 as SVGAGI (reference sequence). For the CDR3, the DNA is TGTGCCAGCAGTTTACAGGGCCACTCCTACGAGCAGTACTTC. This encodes CASSLQGHSYEQYF.

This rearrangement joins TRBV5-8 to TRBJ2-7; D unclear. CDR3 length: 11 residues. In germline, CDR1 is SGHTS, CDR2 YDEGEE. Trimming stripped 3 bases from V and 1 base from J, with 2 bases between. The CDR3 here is CASSWSYEQYF. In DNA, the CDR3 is TGTGCCAGCAGCTGGTCCTACGAGCAGTACTTC.

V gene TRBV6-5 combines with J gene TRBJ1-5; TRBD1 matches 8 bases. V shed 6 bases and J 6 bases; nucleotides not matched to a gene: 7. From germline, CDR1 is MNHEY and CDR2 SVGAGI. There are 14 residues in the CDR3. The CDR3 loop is CASRGQGSSQPQHF. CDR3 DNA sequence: TGTGCCAGCAGAGGACAGGGTTCTAGTCAGCCCCAGCATTTT.

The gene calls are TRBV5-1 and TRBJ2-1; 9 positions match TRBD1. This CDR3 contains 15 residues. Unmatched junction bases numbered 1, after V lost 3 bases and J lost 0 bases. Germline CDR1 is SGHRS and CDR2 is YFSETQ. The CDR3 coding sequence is TGCGCCAGCAGCTGGACAGGGGTCTCCTACAATGAGCAGTTCTTC. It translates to CASSWTGVSYNEQFF.

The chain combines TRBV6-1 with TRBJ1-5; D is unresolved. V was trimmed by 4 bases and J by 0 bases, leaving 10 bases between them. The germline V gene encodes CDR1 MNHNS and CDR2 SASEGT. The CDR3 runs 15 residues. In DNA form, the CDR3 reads TGTGCCAGCAGTGTTATGCAGTATAGCAATCAGCCCCAGCATTTT. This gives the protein CASSVMQYSNQPQHF.

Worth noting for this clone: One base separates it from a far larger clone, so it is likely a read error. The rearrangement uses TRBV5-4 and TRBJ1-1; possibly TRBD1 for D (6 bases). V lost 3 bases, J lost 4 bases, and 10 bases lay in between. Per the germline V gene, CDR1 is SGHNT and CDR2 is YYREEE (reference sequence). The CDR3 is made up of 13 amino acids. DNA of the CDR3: TGTGCCAGCAGCTACAGGGAGGGCACTGAAGCTTTCTTT. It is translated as CASSYREGTEAFF.